These 21 T cell receptor beta chains were sequenced from one sample in a study of T cells after yellow fever vaccination. From the 5' RACE reads, TCRdb called clonotypes with MiXCR, one entry per CDR3 protein. The sample includes a few hundred thousand distinct CDR3 sequences, roughly 6.8% of them seen just once. The source was CD4+ T cells sorted from PBMCs, collected on the day of the yellow fever booster vaccination. These receptors were collected from a man aged 25 to 40 who received the YFV17D yellow fever vaccine.

The J gene is TRBJ2-1, the V gene TRBV5-1; no firm D call. Per the germline V gene, CDR1 is SGHRS and CDR2 is YFSETQ. This CDR3 is 15 amino acids long. V was shortened by 4 bases and J by 9 bases, with 20 bases between the two germline ends. The CDR3 sequence: CASSPMRPDRGEQFF. CDR3 sequence (DNA): TGCGCCAGCAGCCCGATGCGACCGGATCGTGGTGAGCAGTTCTTC. Variable domain in full (rest from reference TRBV5-1 and TRBJ2-1): KAGVTQTPRYLIKTRGQQVTLSCSPISGHRSVSWYQQTPGQGLQFLFEYFSETQRNKGNFPGRFSGRQFSNSRSEMNVSTLELGDSALYLCASSPMRPDRGEQFFGPGTRLTVL.

The V and J genes are TRBV11-3 and TRBJ2-3, with 10 positions matching TRBD2. Germline-derived CDR1 and CDR2 are SGHNT and YENEEA. After removal of 1 base from V and 6 bases from J, the junction contained 7 bases not matched to a gene. This CDR3 contains 16 residues. The chain's CDR3 is CASSLAAGGPWDTQYF. The CDR3 nucleotides are TGTGCCAGCAGCTTAGCAGCGGGAGGGCCGTGGGATACGCAGTATTTT.

The chain has TRBV5-4 and TRBJ2-3; TRBD2 matches 10 bases. The CDR3 loop spans 16 amino acids. Germline loops: CDR1 SGHNT, CDR2 YYREEE (reference sequence). The V and J ends lost 3 bases and 2 bases, in that order; junction bases with no gene match: 6. CDR3 DNA sequence: TGTGCCAGCAGCTCCGGGACTAGCGCCGACACAGATACGCAGTATTTT. As protein: CASSSGTSADTDTQYF.

This clonotype was detected ten times or more. The chain links TRBV20-1 to TRBJ1-5; 7 positions agree with TRBD1. V was clipped by 6 bases and J by 5 bases; unmatched bases: 10. Germline CDR1 and CDR2: DFQATT and SNEGSKA (reference sequence). CDR3 length: 14 residues. CDR3 nucleotide sequence: TGCAGTGCCAGGGGGGGAGCAGAGGATCAGCCCCAGCATTTT. Its translation: CSARGGAEDQPQHF.

There are a few counts of this clonotype. V and J are TRBV5-1 and TRBJ2-2; D unclear. Trimming shortened V by 3 bases and J by 5 bases, and 11 bases separated the two germline ends. The length of the CDR3 is 14 residues. Germline loops: CDR1 SGHRS, CDR2 YFSETQ. The CDR3 coding sequence is TGCGCCAGCAGCTCCGGTGGGTTGACCGGGGAGCTGTTTTTT. Amino acids: CASSSGGLTGELFF. The variable domain in full, with the rest retrieved from reference TRBV5-1 and TRBJ2-2, is KAGVTQTPRYLIKTRGQQVTLSCSPISGHRSVSWYQQTPGQGLQFLFEYFSETQRNKGNFPGRFSGRQFSNSRSEMNVSTLELGDSALYLCASSSGGLTGELFFGEGSRLTVL.

This clonotype was observed a few times. One end of the junction fails to match germline, which may point to a read error. CDR3 DNA: TGCTGTGCTAGAGATTTAGCGGGAGTTAGCACAGATACGCAGTATTTT. Translation gives CCARDLAGVSTDTQYF. V gene TRBV20-1 combines with J gene TRBJ2-3, with 9 bases identical to TRBD2. The germline CDR1 and CDR2 sequences are DFQATT and SNEGSKA (reference sequence). This CDR3 is built from 16 residues.

This clonotype was detected ten times or more. The junction departs from germline at one end; a sequencing error may be responsible. The chain combines TRBV15 with TRBJ2-3; D not certain. Germline V gene lookup returns CDR1 LNHNV and CDR2 YYDKDF (reference sequence). This CDR3 has 12 residues. This CDR3 is CATSRDTDTQYF. CDR3 nucleotides: TGTGCCACCAGTAGAGACACAGATACGCAGTATTTT.

The chain links TRBV18 to TRBJ2-7, with 8 bases that match TRBD1. CDR3 size: 15 residues. With V trimmed by 2 bases and J by 3 bases, 6 bases remained unmatched. Germline assignment: CDR1 KGHSH and CDR2 LQKENI. The CDR3 DNA reads TGTGCCAGCTCACCATCAGGGGGCGCGATCTACGAGCAGTACTTC. It specifies CASSPSGGAIYEQYF. The whole variable domain, remainder taken from reference TRBV18 and TRBJ2-7, is NAGVMQNPRHLVRRRGQEARLRCSPMKGHSHVYWYRQLPEEGLKFMVYLQKENIIDESGMPKERFSAEFPKEGPSILRIQQVVRGDSAAYFCASSPSGGAIYEQYFGPGTRLTVT.

On this clonotype: A much larger clone differs from this one at a single base, so this may be a read error. The chain couples TRBV7-6 to TRBJ1-1; 8 bases align to TRBD1. This CDR3 is built from 14 residues. Germline values: CDR1 SGHVS, CDR2 FNYEAQ. CDR3 sequence (DNA): TGTGCCAGCAGCTCCGACGACAGGGGCACTAAAGCTTTCTTT. Protein sequence: CASSSDDRGTKAFF.

This clonotype occurred many times. The chain recombines TRBV11-2 with TRBJ2-2; no definite D call. The germline V and J ends were trimmed by 0 bases and 5 bases, with 7 bases remaining between them. The length of the CDR3 is 14 residues. Germline V gene sequence: CDR1 SGHAT, CDR2 FQNNGV. As DNA, the CDR3 is TGTGCCAGCAGCTTAGAACCAAATACCGGGGAGCTGTTTTTT. It translates to CASSLEPNTGELFF.

This clonotype was seen repeatedly, ten times or more. The chain joins TRBV5-1 to TRBJ2-2; the match to TRBD1 covers 9 bases. V trimming: 3 bases; J trimming: 5 bases; junction bases outside the gene matches: 5. This CDR3 spans 15 amino acids. Germline V gives CDR1 SGHRS, CDR2 YFSETQ. CDR3 amino acids: CASSSGQGRTGELFF. The CDR3 bases are TGCGCCAGCAGCTCCGGACAGGGGAGAACCGGGGAGCTGTTTTTT.

The genes are TRBV7-2 and TRBJ1-2; maybe TRBD1 (6 bases). V gave up 6 bases and J gave up 3 bases, with 11 bases separating them. CDR1 is SGHTA, CDR2 FQGNSA, per germline. The CDR3 extends over 13 amino acids. The CDR3 region is CASRDRQDYGYTF. CDR3 DNA: TGTGCCAGCAGGGACCGACAGGACTATGGCTACACCTTC.

V gene TRBV6-1 combines with J gene TRBJ1-5, with a possible D match to TRBD1 (5 bases). Trimming left V 8 bases short and J 1 base short, with 12 bases between. The CDR3 spans 14 residues. Germline V gives CDR1 MNHNS, CDR2 SASEGT. CDR3 DNA: TGTGCCAGCGGACCGTGGGGGAGCAATCAGCCCCAGCATTTT. Translating gives CASGPWGSNQPQHF.

This clonotype was found many times. The chain combines TRBV9 with TRBJ1-5; D might be TRBD1 (5 bases). Trimming pared 4 bases from V and 0 bases from J, leaving 17 bases between. CDR1 SGDLS and CDR2 YYNGEE come from the germline V gene. CDR3 size: 17 residues. This CDR3 reads CASSPHDSAYSNQPQHF. The DNA for the CDR3 is TGTGCCAGCAGCCCCCATGACAGCGCCTATAGCAATCAGCCCCAGCATTTT.

The V call is TRBV7-2, the J call TRBJ2-3; D unresolved. In germline, CDR1 is SGHTA, CDR2 FQGNSA. This CDR3 region has 14 residues. V lost 3 bases and J 3 bases, leaving 10 bases between the germline ends. CDR3 coding DNA: TGTGCCAGCAGCTTGCTAGGGAAGACAGATACGCAGTATTTT. Its translation is CASSLLGKTDTQYF.

This clonotype was detected a few times. The V and J genes are TRBV20-1 and TRBJ2-7; 13 nucleotides match TRBD2. CDR3 length: 14 amino acids. V trimming: 6 bases; J trimming: 4 bases; junction bases outside the gene matches: 6. Germline-derived CDR1 and CDR2 are DFQATT and SNEGSKA (reference sequence). Here the CDR3 DNA reads TGCAGTGCCGCTCGGACTAGCGGGAGTTACGAGCAGTACTTC. Translating gives CSAARTSGSYEQYF.

This rearrangement joins TRBV7-8 to TRBJ2-1, with 13 bases lining up with TRBD2. The CDR3 has 17 residues. Trimming at V came to 5 bases and at J to 3 bases, leaving 7 bases not matched to a gene. Germline CDR1 is SGHVS and CDR2 is FQNEAQ. CDR3 sequence: CASSLRTSGRFYNEQFF. The CDR3 nucleotides read TGTGCCAGCAGCCTCCGGACTAGCGGGAGATTCTACAATGAGCAGTTCTTC. The variable domain in full, with the rest retrieved from reference TRBV7-8 and TRBJ2-1, is GAGVSQSPRYKVAKRGQDVALRCDPISGHVSLFWYQQALGQGPEFLTYFQNEAQLDKSGLPSDRFFAERPEGSVSTLKIQRTQQEDSAVYLCASSLRTSGRFYNEQFFGPGTRLTVL.

A few counts support this clonotype. The rearrangement uses TRBV20-1 and TRBJ2-1; 10 bases map to TRBD2. The CDR3 spans 16 residues. Germline assignment: CDR1 DFQATT and CDR2 SNEGSKA (reference sequence). Unmatched junction bases numbered 15, after V lost 6 bases and J lost 7 bases. The CDR3 region has the DNA TGCAGTGCCGCCGATTTTACTAGCGGGGCGGGGAATGAGCAGTTCTTC. Protein sequence: CSAADFTSGAGNEQFF.

This clonotype was counted at least ten times. The rearrangement uses TRBV19 and TRBJ2-5; D not certain. CDR3 length: 13 residues. CDR1 LNHDA and CDR2 SQIVND come from the germline V gene (reference sequence). The V gene lost 1 base and the J gene lost 7 bases, with 10 bases spanning the gap. The CDR3 DNA reads as TGTGCCAGTAGTATAGGAGAAAAAGGGACCCAGTACTTC. It codes for CASSIGEKGTQYF.

There are a few counts of this clonotype. The CDR3 sequence: CASSSRGHGDTGELFF. As DNA, the CDR3 is TGTGCCAGCAGCTCAAGAGGTCATGGGGACACCGGGGAGCTGTTTTTT. V gene TRBV11-3 combines with J gene TRBJ2-2; D not resolved. Germline assignment: CDR1 SGHNT and CDR2 YENEEA. This CDR3 comprises 16 residues. V gave up 4 bases and J gave up 3 bases, with 15 bases separating them. Supplemented by reference TRBV11-3 and TRBJ2-2, the full variable domain reads EAGVVQSPRYKIIEKKQPVAFWCNPISGHNTLYWYLQNLGQGPELLIRYENEEAVDDSQLPKDRFSAERLKGVDSTLKIQPAELGDSAVYLCASSSRGHGDTGELFFGEGSRLTVL.

This clonotype was picked up a small number of times. This rearrangement joins TRBV27 to TRBJ2-1; either TRBD1 or TRBD2 may supply D (5 bases each). Per the germline V gene, CDR1 is MNHEY and CDR2 is SMNVEV (reference sequence). The V end lost 6 bases, the J end lost 5 bases, and 26 bases lay between the germline ends. CDR3 length equals 18 residues. The CDR3 DNA sequence: TGTGCCAGCAGCCCATTGGGGCCACCGGGACGGGCAGACAATGAGCAGTTCTTC. It translates to CASSPLGPPGRADNEQFF.